This TCR beta chain stems from a study of response to subunit inactivated influenza vaccine. Germline V gene data show CDR1 as LGHNA and CDR2 as YNFKEQ. Trimming at V came to 4 bases and at J to 3 bases, leaving 11 bases not matched to a gene. The CDR3 spans 19 residues. Notes on the study in general: The authors suggested that every seasonal influenza vaccination recruits few new T cells.

This clonotype was seen a handful of times. Its specificity is not known. TCRdb re-called the RT-PCR reads with MiXCR, one entry per CDR3 protein. Among around 790,000 distinct CDR3 sequences listed, 21% were seen once. The sequence came from a man aged 50 to 60 who received an inactivated influenza vaccine. The chain recombines TRBV4-2 with TRBJ2-2; the match to TRBD2 covers 13 bases. The source was PBMCs from blood, collected 5 days after vaccination. DNA of the CDR3: TGTGCCAGCAGCCTTCAAAGGGGGGGACTAGCGGGACACACCGGGGAGCTGTTTTTT. It is translated as CASSLQRGGLAGHTGELFF.